This T cell receptor (beta chain) came from a study of tumor-infiltrating lymphocytes in primary liver carcinoma. Looking at the study overall: Each of the growths was stage T1-T3 N0M0, extending about 4 to 11 cm across.

On this clonotype: Its antigen is undetermined. It may be a read error: a sequence one base away is much more abundant.

The input was 450 to 500 ng total RNA; TCR beta cDNA was made from it with a constant-region primer. TCR beta libraries came from three nested multiplex PCR rounds using slightly modified ARM-PCR. TRBV1-TRBV30 forward primers paired with a C-beta reverse primer were used in the first two PCR rounds, which ran approximately 11 cycles each. TCRdb processed the multiplex PCR reads anew with MiXCR; each CDR3 protein has one entry. The sample yields more than 60,000 distinct CDR3 sequences, approximately 70% seen once. Trimming took 5 bases from V and 7 from J, leaving 26 bases between them. Germline V gene lookup returns CDR1 SEHNR and CDR2 FQNEAQ (reference sequence). The CDR3 spans 17 residues. Co-extracting RNA and DNA was done with about 20-33 mg of unsorted bulk tissue as input. Separate regions, five per tumor, were sampled. Findings and limits, study-wide: Pairs of tumor regions overlapped more than tumor-adjacent and tumor-blood pairs did.

The sequence was obtained from a man aged 40-49 years with primary liver carcinoma and hepatitis B virus infection. The V and J genes are TRBV7-9 and TRBJ1-1, with D possibly matching TRBD1 (5 bases). Sample: liver tumor tissue from sampling region 4. Noted subset: tumor region T4, right-lateral pole. The CDR3 region has the DNA TGTGCCAGCAGCCCACCTTTTTGGACGGATAGGGGTAGTGAAGCTTTCTTT. As protein: CASSPPFWTDRGSEAFF.